Presented here are 28 T cell receptor beta chains from one specimen sequenced in a study of T cell responses to AZD1222 COVID-19 vaccine. Using immunoSEQ multiplex PCR, the repertoire was profiled, and TCRdb retains in-frame clones only, with some absent. The data show about 76,000 clones, about 88% seen once. The specimen was peripheral blood, collected on day 0 of AZD1222 vaccination. These receptor sequences come from an adult in good health.

The chain is built from TRBV5-4 and TRBJ1-2, with D unclear. Germline V lookup: CDR1 SGHNT, CDR2 YYREEE (reference sequence). V lost 1 base and J 8 bases, leaving 21 bases between the germline ends. The CDR3 has 16 amino acids. CDR3 sequence: CASSLLGRDLSRGYTF. The CDR3 nucleotides read TGTGCCAGCAGCTTGTTAGGACGGGATTTATCTAGGGGCTACACCTTC.

This clone was seen once. J is TRBJ2-2 and V is TRBV28; TRBD2 might be the D (5 bases). The CDR3 loop spans 16 amino acids. The germline CDR1 and CDR2 sequences are MDHEN and SYDVKM. Trimming left V 3 bases short and J 2 bases short, with 13 bases between. The DNA for the CDR3 is TGTGCCAGCAGTTTGAGGGCCCCAATAAACACCGGGGAGCTGTTTTTT. Its translation: CASSLRAPINTGELFF.

Only one count was recorded for this clone. DNA of the CDR3: TGCAGCGTTGTCCGGTCGGCCTACAATGAGCAGTTCTTC. Its protein product is CSVVRSAYNEQFF. The chain recombines TRBV29-1 with TRBJ2-1; D gene uncertain. V lost 4 bases and J 2 bases, leaving 9 bases between the germline ends. CDR3 length: 13 residues. Germline CDR1 SQVTM, CDR2 ANQGSEA.

The chain links TRBV10-3 to TRBJ1-2; TRBD1 agrees at 7 bases. Germline lookup yields CDR1 ENHRY and CDR2 SYGVKD. The CDR3 is 13 amino acids. Trimming at V came to 9 bases and at J to 2 bases, leaving 6 bases not matched to a gene. The CDR3 protein is CAIATGLNYGYTF. The CDR3 DNA follows: TGTGCCATAGCGACAGGGCTCAACTATGGCTACACCTTC.

The chain uses TRBV28 and TRBJ2-1, with 15 bases aligning to TRBD2. Germline V gene lookup returns CDR1 MDHEN and CDR2 SYDVKM. With 5 bases clipped from V and 9 bases from J, the junction kept 5 bases outside the gene matches. The CDR3 has 15 residues. CDR3 DNA sequence: TGTGCCAGCAGTCTCGGACTAGCGGGAGGGGGTGAGCAGTTCTTC. It is translated as CASSLGLAGGGEQFF.

This clone was observed a handful of times. This rearrangement joins TRBV18 to TRBJ2-7; 15 bases fit TRBD2. The CDR3 runs 16 residues. Germline values: CDR1 KGHSH, CDR2 LQKENI. With 2 bases clipped from V and 7 bases from J, the junction kept 6 bases outside the gene matches. The CDR3 here is CASSPGLAGGTREQYF. CDR3 DNA: TGTGCCAGCTCACCAGGACTAGCGGGAGGGACTAGAGAGCAGTACTTC.

CDR3 coding DNA: TGCGCCAGCAGGGAGGGGATGGATACGCAGTATTTT. Residues: CASREGMDTQYF. The J gene is TRBJ2-3, the V gene TRBV5-1; D may be TRBD2 (6 bases). This CDR3 is built from 12 residues. Trimming shortened V by 5 bases and J by 6 bases, and 10 bases separated the two germline ends. CDR1 and CDR2 from the germline V gene are SGHRS and YFSETQ.

This clone ranks as medium-sized. V usage is TRBV19 and J usage is TRBJ1-6; 7 bases match TRBD1. The CDR3 contains 14 residues. CDR1 LNHDA and CDR2 SQIVND come from the germline V gene (reference sequence). The ends lost 5 bases at V and 7 bases at J; junction bases unmatched: 5. The CDR3 protein is CASSPRDRNSPLHF. In DNA, the CDR3 is TGTGCCAGTAGTCCGAGGGACAGAAATTCACCCCTCCACTTT. The full variable domain, its missing parts supplied by reference TRBV19 and TRBJ1-6, is DGGITQSPKYLFRKEGQNVTLSCEQNLNHDAMYWYRQDPGQGLRLIYYSQIVNDFQKGDIAEGYSVSREKKESFPLTVTSAQKNPTAFYLCASSPRDRNSPLHFGNGTRLTVT.

The V gene is TRBV10-1, the J gene TRBJ1-6; 8 bases agree with TRBD1. Looked up from germline, CDR1 is WNHNN and CDR2 is SYGVQD (reference sequence). The length of the CDR3 is 13 residues. Trimming took 5 bases from V and 9 from J; bases not matched to a gene: 3. In DNA form, the CDR3 reads TGCGCCAGCAGTCTAGGACAGGGTTCACCCCTCCACTTT. Protein product: CASSLGQGSPLHF.

The chain couples TRBV7-9 to TRBJ1-1; a weak D match, TRBD1 (5 bases). The germline gives CDR1 SEHNR, CDR2 FQNEAQ (reference sequence). CDR3 length: 14 residues. Between the trimmed V and J ends, which lost 5 bases and 8 bases, there was a span of 18 bases. CDR3 DNA: TGTGCCAGCAGCCTCTACCCGGGGGATTCAGAAGCTTTCTTT. It specifies CASSLYPGDSEAFF.

V gene TRBV18 combines with J gene TRBJ2-7; a possible D gene is TRBD1 (6 bases). Germline V gene lookup returns CDR1 KGHSH and CDR2 LQKENI. Trimming shortened V by 2 bases and J by 2 bases, and 19 bases separated the two germline ends. The CDR3 has 17 residues. The CDR3 coding sequence is TGTGCCAGCTCACCAACTTCCAGGGGACAAGTACCCTACGAGCAGTACTTC. Its translation: CASSPTSRGQVPYEQYF.

This chain links TRBV6-6 with TRBJ1-3, with a weak D call TRBD1 (5 bases). Germline CDR1 MNHNY, CDR2 SVGAGI (reference sequence). CDR3 length equals 11 residues. The V gene lost 8 bases and the J gene lost 4 bases, with 6 bases spanning the gap. CDR3 bases: TGTGCCAGCGGGACCGGAAACACCATATATTTT. Its translation: CASGTGNTIYF.

This chain links TRBV12-3 or TRBV12-4 with TRBJ2-2; D ambiguous. The CDR3 is 13 amino acids. Deletions cut 5 bases from V and 2 bases from J, with 6 bases between. CDR3 sequence (DNA): TGTGCCAGCAGTCCCCGAAACACCGGGGAGCTGTTTTTT. This encodes CASSPRNTGELFF.

V gene TRBV6-5 combines with J gene TRBJ1-2; D is unclear. The V and J ends lost 6 bases and 7 bases respectively, with 15 bases between them. Looked up from germline, CDR1 is MNHEY and CDR2 is SVGAGI. The length of the CDR3 is 13 residues. CDR3 bases: TGTGCCAGCAGATTACTAGGGCGTGCTGGCTACACCTTC. It is translated as CASRLLGRAGYTF.

The J gene is TRBJ2-2, the V gene TRBV6-5; D is unclear. Trimming left V 7 bases short and J 3 bases short, with 3 bases between. This CDR3 region has 11 residues. Germline CDR1 MNHEY, CDR2 SVGAGI. DNA for the CDR3: TGTGCCAGCAAGTACACCGGGGAGCTGTTTTTT. Translating it yields CASKYTGELFF.

The chain carries TRBV7-2 and TRBJ1-5; no definite D call. CDR1 SGHTA and CDR2 FQGNSA come from the germline V gene. Trimming left V 5 bases short and J 2 bases short, with 13 bases between. This CDR3 has 15 residues. The CDR3 spells CASSPTVGGNQPQHF. Here the CDR3 DNA reads TGTGCCAGCAGCCCCACAGTGGGAGGCAATCAGCCCCAGCATTTT.

V gene TRBV5-1 combines with J gene TRBJ1-6; D gene unclear. The CDR3 is 14 residues long. The ends were cut back, 4 bases at V and 7 bases at J, with 12 bases in the middle. From germline, CDR1 is SGHRS and CDR2 YFSETQ. The CDR3 reads CASSPPSHNSPLHF. CDR3 DNA: TGCGCCAGCAGCCCGCCCAGCCACAATTCACCCCTCCACTTT.

This chain joins TRBV19 and TRBJ1-2, with 11 bases that match TRBD1. The V gene end was trimmed by 4 bases and the J gene end by 8 bases; junction bases not matched to a gene: 9. This CDR3 has 15 residues. CDR1 is LNHDA, CDR2 SQIVND, per germline (reference sequence). The DNA of the CDR3 is TGTGCCAGTAGTACCGCCGGACAGGGGGCAGGGGGCTACACCTTC. Protein: CASSTAGQGAGGYTF.

The V call is TRBV6-5, the J call TRBJ1-1; 7 nucleotides line up with TRBD1. J was trimmed by 1 base and V by 7 bases; bases with no gene match: 9. The CDR3 runs 15 residues. Looked up from germline, CDR1 is MNHEY and CDR2 is SVGAGI. In DNA form, the CDR3 reads TGTGCCAGCAAAAGGGCCGGGACAGCGAACACTGAAGCTTTCTTT. Translated: CASKRAGTANTEAFF.

The chain employs TRBV6-1 and TRBJ1-5; D is uncertain. CDR3 length equals 16 residues. V was cut by 0 bases and J by 4 bases, with 13 bases left in between. Germline values: CDR1 MNHNS, CDR2 SASEGT. This CDR3 reads CASSEAWAGGNQPQHF. In nucleotides, the CDR3 is TGTGCCAGCAGTGAAGCGTGGGCAGGAGGGAATCAGCCCCAGCATTTT.

This clone was observed a single time. The chain couples TRBV9 to TRBJ2-1; 12 bases align to TRBD2. This CDR3 has 15 amino acids. Germline lookup yields CDR1 SGDLS and CDR2 YYNGEE. With 0 bases clipped from V and 9 bases from J, the junction kept 4 bases outside the gene matches. In DNA form, the CDR3 reads TGTGCCAGCAGCGTAGCTAGCGGGGGGGCGAGTGAGCAGTTCTTC. This sequence encodes CASSVASGGASEQFF.

This clone showed up just once. This chain joins TRBV5-1 and TRBJ2-3; 11 nucleotides match TRBD2. V lost 4 bases and J lost 6; bases outside the gene matches: 10. CDR3 length equals 16 residues. In germline, CDR1 is SGHRS, CDR2 YFSETQ. As DNA, the CDR3 is TGCGCCAGCAGCCTCGGGACTAGCGGTTCTATTGATACGCAGTATTTT. Translation gives CASSLGTSGSIDTQYF.

Written as DNA, the CDR3 is TGCGCCAGCAGCTTGGGAGGGCCTGGGGTCGGGCAGTATTTT. Encoded protein: CASSLGGPGVGQYF. This sequence joins TRBV5-1 and TRBJ2-3; TRBD2 might be the D (5 bases). Trimming cost V 0 bases and J 11 bases, with 16 bases left between them. The CDR3 consists of 14 residues. Germline CDR1 reads SGHRS; CDR2 reads YFSETQ.

This chain connects TRBV6-5 to TRBJ1-5; perhaps TRBD1 as D (6 bases). V was trimmed by 7 bases and J by 3 bases, leaving 13 bases between them. Germline CDR1 reads MNHEY; CDR2 reads SVGAGI. The CDR3 consists of 14 residues. This chain's CDR3 is CASNRDMNNQPQHF. CDR3 coding DNA: TGTGCCAGCAACCGGGACATGAACAATCAGCCCCAGCATTTT.

The CDR3 DNA reads TGTGCCAGCAGCTTACAGGGGGCGGGTGAAGCTTTCTTT. Residues: CASSLQGAGEAFF. The chain couples TRBV7-3 to TRBJ1-1; 8 bases agree with TRBD1. CDR1 is SGHTA, CDR2 FQGTGA, per germline. The trim removed 2 bases at V and 7 bases at J, leaving 3 bases unmatched. This CDR3 region has 13 residues.

The CDR3 coding sequence is TGTGCCAGCAGTTCGGGGGACAGGGGACCCTATGGCTACACCTTC. Translated, it gives CASSSGDRGPYGYTF. The V and J genes are TRBV28 and TRBJ1-2; 10 bases fit TRBD1. The CDR3 is made up of 15 amino acids. V trimming: 4 bases; J trimming: 4 bases; junction bases outside the gene matches: 6. CDR1 MDHEN and CDR2 SYDVKM come from the germline V gene.

This rearrangement joins TRBV18 to TRBJ1-5; TRBD1 agrees at 7 bases. Trimming took 8 bases from V and 4 from J; bases not matched to a gene: 11. The germline V gene encodes CDR1 KGHSH and CDR2 LQKENI. This CDR3 spans 15 amino acids. CDR3 sequence reads: CASAAGQARNQPQHF. In DNA, the CDR3 is TGTGCCAGCGCCGCAGGACAGGCAAGGAATCAGCCCCAGCATTTT. The whole variable domain, filled in from reference TRBV18 and TRBJ1-5, reads NAGVMQNPRHLVRRRGQEARLRCSPMKGHSHVYWYRQLPEEGLKFMVYLQKENIIDESGMPKERFSAEFPKEGPSILRIQQVVRGDSAAYFCASAAGQARNQPQHFGDGTRLSIL.

The rearrangement joins TRBV5-4 to TRBJ2-5; D remains unclear. The germline V gene encodes CDR1 SGHNT and CDR2 YYREEE (reference sequence). Trimming removed 2 bases from V and 4 bases from J, with 6 bases in between. There are 12 residues in the CDR3. CDR3 amino acids: CASSFSRETQYF. The CDR3 nucleotides read TGTGCCAGCAGCTTTTCCCGAGAGACCCAGTACTTC.